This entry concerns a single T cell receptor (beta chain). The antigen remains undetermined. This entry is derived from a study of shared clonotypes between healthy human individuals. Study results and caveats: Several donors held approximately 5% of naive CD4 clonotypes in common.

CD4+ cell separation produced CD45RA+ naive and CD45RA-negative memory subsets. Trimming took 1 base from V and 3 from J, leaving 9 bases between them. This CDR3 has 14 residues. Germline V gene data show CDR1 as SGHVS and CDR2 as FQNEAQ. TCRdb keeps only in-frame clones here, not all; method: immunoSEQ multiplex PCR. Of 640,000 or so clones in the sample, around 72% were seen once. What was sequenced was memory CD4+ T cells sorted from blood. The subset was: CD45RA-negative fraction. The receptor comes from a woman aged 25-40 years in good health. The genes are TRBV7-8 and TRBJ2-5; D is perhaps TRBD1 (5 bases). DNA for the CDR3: TGTGCCAGCAGCTTAGGTACAGGCAAAGAGACCCAGTACTTC. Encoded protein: CASSLGTGKETQYF.